Following are 23 T cell receptor beta chains from one sample sequenced in a study of blood T cell repertoires in COVID-19. Libraries were prepared by immunoSEQ multiplex PCR; TCRdb keeps only in-frame clonotypes and omits some of them. The profile shows about 150,000 clones, over 80% of them singletons. The sample was peripheral blood. These receptor sequences come from a man aged 80 or over with acute or convalescent COVID-19.

This chain connects TRBV5-1 to TRBJ1-2; D unresolved. The CDR3 is made up of 13 amino acids. V was pared by 0 bases and J by 8 bases, with 11 bases between. The germline CDR1 and CDR2 sequences are SGHRS and YFSETQ. The DNA for the CDR3 is TGCGCCAGCAGCTTGGGTAACAGTAGGGGCTACACCTTC. The encoded protein is CASSLGNSRGYTF.

This clone was seen a single time. The genes are TRBV6-5 and TRBJ1-1, with TRBD1 as a possible D gene (6 bases). The V and J ends lost 4 bases and 8 bases respectively, with 11 bases between them. The V gene's germline CDR1 is MNHEY and CDR2 SVGAGI. The CDR3 has 12 residues. The CDR3 nucleotides read TGTGCCAGCAGTTTCACAGGGCACGAAGCTTTCTTT. Translation: CASSFTGHEAFF.

This clone was seen once. The rearrangement links TRBV5-4 to TRBJ2-5; 10 nucleotides align to TRBD2. This CDR3 is built from 16 residues. The germline V gene encodes CDR1 SGHNT and CDR2 YYREEE (reference sequence). After removal of 4 bases from V and 5 bases from J, the junction contained 11 bases not matched to a gene. As DNA, the CDR3 is TGTGCCAGCAGCCCCGGGACTAGCGCCCGGCGGGAGACCCAGTACTTC. Translating it yields CASSPGTSARRETQYF.

The rearrangement links TRBV9 to TRBJ2-3; TRBD2 aligns across 10 bases. CDR1 is SGDLS and CDR2 is YYNGEE in the germline V gene. With 5 bases clipped from V and 4 bases from J, the junction kept 4 bases outside the gene matches. The CDR3 is made up of 14 amino acids. The CDR3 nucleotides read TGTGCCAGCAGTACTAGCGGGACAGCAGATACGCAGTATTTT. Encoded protein: CASSTSGTADTQYF.

This chain uses TRBV2 with TRBJ2-5; D perhaps matches TRBD1 (6 bases). The germline gives CDR1 SNHLY, CDR2 FYNNEI. V was clipped by 7 bases and J by 5 bases, with 8 bases between them. The CDR3 length is 11 residues. The chain's CDR3 is CASKQGETQYF. The CDR3 DNA is TGTGCCAGCAAACAGGGTGAGACCCAGTACTTC.

J is TRBJ1-4 and V is TRBV5-1; 9 bases are shared with TRBD1. The CDR3 extends over 14 amino acids. CDR1 and CDR2 (germline): SGHRS, YFSETQ. The V gene end was trimmed by 7 bases and the J gene end by 5 bases; junction bases not matched to a gene: 6. The CDR3 DNA is TGCGCCAGCCGGAGGACAGGGGAGAATGAAAAACTGTTTTTT. Its translation is CASRRTGENEKLFF. Using reference TRBV5-1 and TRBJ1-4 for the parts outside the CDR3, the full variable domain is KAGVTQTPRYLIKTRGQQVTLSCSPISGHRSVSWYQQTPGQGLQFLFEYFSETQRNKGNFPGRFSGRQFSNSRSEMNVSTLELGDSALYLCASRRTGENEKLFFGSGTQLSVL.

The chain has TRBV7-9 and TRBJ2-3; tentative D call: TRBD1 (6 bases). The CDR3 sequence is 16 residues long. Germline V gene lookup returns CDR1 SEHNR and CDR2 FQNEAQ (reference sequence). The V end was cut by 3 bases, the J end by 4 bases, with 17 bases between. The CDR3 nucleotides are TGTGCCAGCAGCTTTGGCAGGGGCCGTCCACCAGATACGCAGTATTTT. As protein: CASSFGRGRPPDTQYF.

The chain joins TRBV5-1 to TRBJ1-4, with unresolved D. Germline CDR1 is SGHRS and CDR2 is YFSETQ. V was shortened by 3 bases and J by 4 bases, with 13 bases between the two germline ends. The CDR3 runs 15 residues. The chain's CDR3 is CASSYNGVINEKLFF. CDR3 DNA sequence: TGCGCCAGCAGCTACAACGGGGTGATTAATGAAAAACTGTTTTTT.

The chain employs TRBV19 and TRBJ1-5, with D possibly TRBD1 on 5 matching bases. There are 16 residues in the CDR3. Trimming removed 5 bases from V and 6 bases from J, with 20 bases in between. Germline V gene data show CDR1 as LNHDA and CDR2 as SQIVND (reference sequence). CDR3: CASSPNPPGPTQPQHF. The CDR3 nucleotides are TGTGCCAGTAGTCCAAATCCCCCAGGGCCTACTCAGCCCCAGCATTTT. Looking up the rest from reference TRBV19 and TRBJ1-5 gives the full variable domain: DGGITQSPKYLFRKEGQNVTLSCEQNLNHDAMYWYRQDPGQGLRLIYYSQIVNDFQKGDIAEGYSVSREKKESFPLTVTSAQKNPTAFYLCASSPNPPGPTQPQHFGDGTRLSIL.

The chain combines TRBV2 with TRBJ2-7; 12 bases match TRBD2. Germline values: CDR1 SNHLY, CDR2 FYNNEI. V lost 2 bases and J lost 4; bases outside the gene matches: 0. This CDR3 is 14 amino acids long. CDR3: CASSELAGGYEQYF. CDR3 bases: TGTGCCAGCAGTGAACTAGCGGGGGGGTACGAGCAGTACTTC.

J is TRBJ1-4 and V is TRBV19; D uncertain. Looked up from germline, CDR1 is LNHDA and CDR2 is SQIVND (reference sequence). Trimming took off 4 bases at V and 14 bases at J, with 14 bases between the two ends. The CDR3 is 12 amino acids. CDR3 bases: TGTGCCAGTAGTAAAGGTCAGGATTACCTGTTTTTT. It specifies CASSKGQDYLFF.

The rearrangement uses TRBV20-1 and TRBJ1-1; D is uncertain. The CDR3 runs 11 residues. Germline lookup yields CDR1 DFQATT and CDR2 SNEGSKA (reference sequence). V lost 6 bases and J 4 bases, leaving 9 bases between the germline ends. The CDR3 sequence: CSARSGTEAFF. The CDR3 DNA follows: TGCAGTGCCCGCTCGGGCACTGAAGCTTTCTTT.

The chain joins TRBV29-1 to TRBJ2-7; 12 bases match TRBD2. The CDR3 runs 16 residues. The germline gives CDR1 SQVTM, CDR2 ANQGSEA. V shed 6 bases, J shed 6 bases, and the junction held 15 bases outside the gene matches. The CDR3 nucleotides are TGCAGCGTGAACGGGCTGACTAGCGGGAGTACTGGCGAGCAGTACTTC. Protein: CSVNGLTSGSTGEQYF.

The rearrangement links TRBV5-1 to TRBJ2-7; weak D call: TRBD1 (8 bases). Germline lookup yields CDR1 SGHRS and CDR2 YFSETQ. V gave up 3 bases and J gave up 7 bases, with 20 bases separating them. This CDR3 has 15 amino acids. The CDR3 protein is CASSSQGGRDGEQYF. The CDR3 DNA reads TGCGCCAGCAGCTCACAGGGGGGGCGGGACGGAGAGCAGTACTTC.

The chain employs TRBV2 and TRBJ2-5, with a possible D match to TRBD2 (5 bases). Trimming removed 6 bases from V and 7 bases from J, with 15 bases in between. The CDR3 sequence is 13 residues long. Germline V gene sequence: CDR1 SNHLY, CDR2 FYNNEI. In DNA form, the CDR3 reads TGTGCCAGCAGCGGTGAAAGCGGAGGGACCCAGTACTTC. Its protein product is CASSGESGGTQYF.

The chain uses TRBV18 and TRBJ2-7, with a weak D call TRBD1 (5 bases). Germline V lookup: CDR1 KGHSH, CDR2 LQKENI. V was pared by 4 bases and J by 2 bases, with 9 bases between. The CDR3 consists of 13 residues. CDR3 region: CASSRDSPYEQYF. The CDR3 bases are TGTGCCAGCTCACGCGACAGTCCCTACGAGCAGTACTTC.

The rearrangement uses TRBV21-1 and TRBJ2-7; no DNA check was done on the table's D call, TRBD1. TRBV21-1 is classified as a pseudogene. This CDR3 spans 14 amino acids. CDR3: CASSSRGPGYEQYF. The CDR3 nucleotides read TGTGCCAGCAGCTCAAGGGGGCCCGGGTACGAGCAGTACTTC.

On this clone: This sample also contains other DNA sequences that code for the same CDR3. V gene TRBV7-2 combines with J gene TRBJ2-7; 9 nucleotides agree with TRBD1. V trimming: 2 bases; J trimming: 3 bases; junction bases outside the gene matches: 2. Germline CDR1 reads SGHTA; CDR2 reads FQGNSA. The CDR3 has 14 residues. The CDR3 region is CASSLLGQGYEQYF. The CDR3 DNA sequence: TGTGCCAGCAGCTTATTGGGACAGGGCTACGAGCAGTACTTC.

The CDR3 reads CSVVGGMGAQETQYF. CDR3 sequence (DNA): TGCAGCGTTGTAGGAGGGATGGGTGCGCAAGAGACCCAGTACTTC. J is TRBJ2-5 and V is TRBV29-1; possible D gene TRBD2, 6 bases. The CDR3 loop spans 15 amino acids. V dropped 4 bases and J dropped 2 bases, with 17 bases sitting between them. CDR1 SQVTM and CDR2 ANQGSEA come from the germline V gene.

The chain combines TRBV18 with TRBJ2-1; D gene unclear. V lost 6 bases and J lost 2, with 11 bases in between. The CDR3 contains 14 residues. Germline values: CDR1 KGHSH, CDR2 LQKENI. Written as DNA, the CDR3 is TGTGCCAGCTCCCCGAGCCTTACCTACAATGAGCAGTTCTTC. This codes for CASSPSLTYNEQFF.

The chain uses TRBV28 and TRBJ2-5; D may be TRBD2 (6 bases). The CDR3 contains 15 residues. The germline CDR1 and CDR2 sequences are MDHEN and SYDVKM. V was shortened by 6 bases and J by 5 bases, with 19 bases between the two germline ends. The CDR3, as DNA: TGTGCCAGCAGCCCCGTAGGAGCGGGTGGGGAGACCCAGTACTTC. Translation: CASSPVGAGGETQYF.

There are a few counts of this clone. The chain joins TRBV5-6 to TRBJ2-1; 7 bases align to TRBD2. The ends lost 3 bases at V and 10 bases at J; junction bases unmatched: 7. Per germline, CDR1 SGHDT and CDR2 YYEEEE. The length of the CDR3 is 13 residues. The CDR3 nucleotides are TGTGCCAGCAGCTGGACTAGAATCGGCGAGCAGTTCTTC. It specifies CASSWTRIGEQFF.

The V gene is TRBV27, the J gene TRBJ2-7; tentative D call: TRBD1 (6 bases). Trimming shortened V by 7 bases and J by 3 bases, and 16 bases separated the two germline ends. This CDR3 has 14 amino acids. Germline V gene sequence: CDR1 MNHEY, CDR2 SMNVEV (reference sequence). The chain's CDR3 is CASMLLGQDYEQYF. For the CDR3, the DNA is TGTGCCAGCATGCTGCTGGGACAAGACTACGAGCAGTACTTC.